This T cell receptor beta chain was sequenced in a study of regulatory T cells in long-lasting Graves disease. Per germline, CDR1 MNHEY and CDR2 SVGEGT. This CDR3 has 15 residues. Time point defined: newly diagnosed GD, antithyroid drugs for less than 3 months. The TCR library was made from RNA extracted from PBMCs. With iRepertoire HTBI primers and Arm-PCR of CDR3 regions, TCR beta libraries were built. TCRdb ran MiXCR on the multiplex PCR reads and lists one entry per CDR3 protein. The sample shows some 490,000 distinct CDR3 sequences, around 12% of them seen only once. This clonotype occurred once. With a much larger clone just one base away, this may be a read error. This sample was also put to use in a study of T cells in Graves' hyperthyroidism and ophthalmopathy. That source notes: Thyroid ultrasound, orbital computed tomography, clinical symptoms, and serum thyroxine and TRAb underpinned diagnoses. HTBI primers were the set used in a first-round RT-PCR of the TCR CDR3. The model predicted ophthalmopathy a median 6.5 months before onset.

Specimen: peripheral blood mononuclear cells (PBMCs), collected at new diagnosis, from a patient treated with antithyroid drugs. The chain has TRBV6-2 or TRBV6-3 and TRBJ2-7; tentative D call: TRBD1 (6 bases). This TCR was recovered from a woman younger than 45 with Graves disease. CDR3 sequence (DNA): TGTGCCACCAGTCTACCCAGGGGAGAATCCTACGAGCAGTACTTC. This sequence encodes CATSLPRGESYEQYF.